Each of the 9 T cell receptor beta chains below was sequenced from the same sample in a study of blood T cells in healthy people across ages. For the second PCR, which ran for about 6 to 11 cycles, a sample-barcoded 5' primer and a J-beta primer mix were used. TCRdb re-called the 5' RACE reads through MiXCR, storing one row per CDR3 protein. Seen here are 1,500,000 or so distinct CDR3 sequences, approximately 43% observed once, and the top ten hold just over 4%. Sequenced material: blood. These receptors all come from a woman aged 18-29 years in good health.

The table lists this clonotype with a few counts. The CDR3 sequence is CSAASGRGHNEQFF. CDR3 bases: TGCAGTGCCGCTAGCGGGAGAGGCCACAATGAGCAGTTCTTC. The chain uses TRBV20-1 and TRBJ2-1, with 10 bases lining up with TRBD2. Looked up from germline, CDR1 is DFQATT and CDR2 is SNEGSKA (reference sequence). V lost 6 bases to trimming and J lost 5 bases; unmatched junction nucleotides: 7. The CDR3 extends over 14 amino acids.

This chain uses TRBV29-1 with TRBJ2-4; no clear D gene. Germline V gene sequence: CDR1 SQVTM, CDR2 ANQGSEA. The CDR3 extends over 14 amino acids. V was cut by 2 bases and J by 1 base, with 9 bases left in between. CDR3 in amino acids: CSVENATAKNIQYF. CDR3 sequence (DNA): TGCAGCGTTGAAAACGCAACGGCCAAAAACATTCAGTACTTC.

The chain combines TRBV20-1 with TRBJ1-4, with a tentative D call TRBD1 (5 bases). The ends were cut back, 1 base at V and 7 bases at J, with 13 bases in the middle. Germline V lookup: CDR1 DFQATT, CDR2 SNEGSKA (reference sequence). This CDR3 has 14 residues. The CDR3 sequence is CSARGARVSEKLFF. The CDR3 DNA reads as TGCAGTGCTAGAGGAGCCAGGGTATCTGAAAAACTGTTTTTT.

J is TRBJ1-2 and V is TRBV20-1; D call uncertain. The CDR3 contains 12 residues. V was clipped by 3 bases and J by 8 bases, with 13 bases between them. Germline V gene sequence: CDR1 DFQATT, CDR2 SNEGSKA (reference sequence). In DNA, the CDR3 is TGCAGTGCTAGCGTCAGCCAGTGGGGCTACACCTTC. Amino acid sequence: CSASVSQWGYTF.

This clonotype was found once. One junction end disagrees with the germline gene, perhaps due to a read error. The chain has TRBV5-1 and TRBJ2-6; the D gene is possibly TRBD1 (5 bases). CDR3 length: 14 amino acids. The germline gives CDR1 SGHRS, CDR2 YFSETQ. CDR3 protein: CASSSSSGANALTF. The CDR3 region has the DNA TGCGCCAGCAGCTCCTCTTCTGGGGCCAACGCCCTGACTTTC.

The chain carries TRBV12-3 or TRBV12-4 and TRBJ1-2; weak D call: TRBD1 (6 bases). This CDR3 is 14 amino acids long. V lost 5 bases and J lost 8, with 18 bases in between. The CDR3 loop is CASSPRQALWGYTF. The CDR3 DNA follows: TGTGCCAGCAGTCCTCGACAGGCCCTTTGGGGCTACACCTTC.

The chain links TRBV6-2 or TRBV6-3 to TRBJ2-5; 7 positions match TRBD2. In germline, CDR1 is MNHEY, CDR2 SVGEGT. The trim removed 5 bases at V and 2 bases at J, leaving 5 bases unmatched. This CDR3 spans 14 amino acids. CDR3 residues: CASSPERGQETQYF. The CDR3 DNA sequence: TGTGCCAGCAGTCCAGAGCGGGGTCAAGAGACCCAGTACTTC.

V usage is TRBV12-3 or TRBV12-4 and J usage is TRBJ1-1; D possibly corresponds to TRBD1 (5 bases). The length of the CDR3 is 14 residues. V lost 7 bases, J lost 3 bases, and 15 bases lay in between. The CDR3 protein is CASNMGVSDTEAFF. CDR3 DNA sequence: TGTGCCAGCAATATGGGGGTCAGTGACACTGAAGCTTTCTTT.

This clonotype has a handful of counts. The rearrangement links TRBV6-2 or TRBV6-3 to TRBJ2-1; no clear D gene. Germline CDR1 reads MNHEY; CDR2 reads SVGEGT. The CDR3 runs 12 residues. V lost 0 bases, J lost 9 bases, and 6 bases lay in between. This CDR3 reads CASSYSVREQFF. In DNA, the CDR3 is TGTGCCAGCAGTTACTCGGTCCGTGAGCAGTTCTTC.